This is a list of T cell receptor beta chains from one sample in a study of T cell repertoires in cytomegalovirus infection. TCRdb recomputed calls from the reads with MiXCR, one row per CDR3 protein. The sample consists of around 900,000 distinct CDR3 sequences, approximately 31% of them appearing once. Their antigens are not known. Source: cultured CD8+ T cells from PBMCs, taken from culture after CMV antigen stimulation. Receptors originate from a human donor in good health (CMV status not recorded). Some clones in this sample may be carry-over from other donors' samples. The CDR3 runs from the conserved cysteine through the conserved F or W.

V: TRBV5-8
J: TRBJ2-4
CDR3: CASSFVGSAKNIQYF

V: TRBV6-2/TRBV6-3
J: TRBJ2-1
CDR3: CASNFDGGPHNEQFF

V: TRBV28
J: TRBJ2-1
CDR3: CASSLSRGGHEQFF

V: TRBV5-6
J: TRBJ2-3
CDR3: CASSLRGRRDTQYF

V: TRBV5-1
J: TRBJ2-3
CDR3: CASSEQGRGPDTQYF

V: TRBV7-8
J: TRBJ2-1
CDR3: CASSPFVRPNNEQFF

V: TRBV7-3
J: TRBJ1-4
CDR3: CASSSNGRGANEKLFF

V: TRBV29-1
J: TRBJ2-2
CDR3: CSVVGLITGELFF

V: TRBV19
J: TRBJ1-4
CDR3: CASSGGFNEKLFF

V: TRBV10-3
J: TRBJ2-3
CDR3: CASKGEALTSGLGADTQYF

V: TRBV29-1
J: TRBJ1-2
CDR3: CSVARGDGYTF

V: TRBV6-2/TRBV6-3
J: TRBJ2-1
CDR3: CASSYARLASNSIEQFF

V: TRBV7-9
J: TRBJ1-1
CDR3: CASTSGLNTEAFF

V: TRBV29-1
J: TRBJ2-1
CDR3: CSALGDRGGHEQFF

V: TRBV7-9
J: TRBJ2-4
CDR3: CASSPRTLAKNIQYF

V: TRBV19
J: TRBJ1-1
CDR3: CASSIWGIQNTEAFF

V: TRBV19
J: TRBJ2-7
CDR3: CASSYSPQDEQYF

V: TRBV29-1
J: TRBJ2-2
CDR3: CSVGTGGLTGELFF

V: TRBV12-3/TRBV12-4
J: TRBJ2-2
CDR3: CASKGGGDPGELFF

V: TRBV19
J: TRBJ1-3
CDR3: CASQGPPGRTTSGNTIYF

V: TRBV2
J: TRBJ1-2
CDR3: CASSEAGTGYGYTF

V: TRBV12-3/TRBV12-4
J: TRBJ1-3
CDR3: CASSYLHRDGNTIYF

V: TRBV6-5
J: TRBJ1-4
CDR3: CASSYSGQTTNEKLFF

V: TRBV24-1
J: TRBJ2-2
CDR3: CATSERAGANTGELFF

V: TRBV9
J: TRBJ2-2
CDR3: CASSVSGPTRTGELFF

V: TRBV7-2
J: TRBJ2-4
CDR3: CASSSSRGRVGDIQYF

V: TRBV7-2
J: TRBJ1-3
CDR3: CASPGSGNTIYF

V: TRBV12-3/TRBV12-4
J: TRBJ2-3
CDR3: CASSSNDHSTDTQYF

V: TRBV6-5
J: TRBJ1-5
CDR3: CASNGQGSNQPQHF

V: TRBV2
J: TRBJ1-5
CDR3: CASMRDSLYSNQPQHF

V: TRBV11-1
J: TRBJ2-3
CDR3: CASSKTPSLADATDTQYF

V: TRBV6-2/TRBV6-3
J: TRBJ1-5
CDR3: CASRAGPVSNQPQHF

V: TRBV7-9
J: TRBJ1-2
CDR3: CASSAGTGPYGYTF

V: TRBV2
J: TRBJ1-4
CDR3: CASSEAALLTTNEKLFF

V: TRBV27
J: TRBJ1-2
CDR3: CASSPYKTGGADYGYTF

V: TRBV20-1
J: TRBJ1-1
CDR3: CSARDKELMNTEAFF

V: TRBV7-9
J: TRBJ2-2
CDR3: CASSLYRTAYTGELFF

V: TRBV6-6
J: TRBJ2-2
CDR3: CASEDRVSPGELFF

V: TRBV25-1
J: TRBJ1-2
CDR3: CASSGPWTGLGYTF

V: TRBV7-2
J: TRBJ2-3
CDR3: CASSKGGDTQYF

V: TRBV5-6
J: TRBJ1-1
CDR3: CASSPGQGWAFF

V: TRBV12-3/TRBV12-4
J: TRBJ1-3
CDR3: CASSPGQAGNTIYF